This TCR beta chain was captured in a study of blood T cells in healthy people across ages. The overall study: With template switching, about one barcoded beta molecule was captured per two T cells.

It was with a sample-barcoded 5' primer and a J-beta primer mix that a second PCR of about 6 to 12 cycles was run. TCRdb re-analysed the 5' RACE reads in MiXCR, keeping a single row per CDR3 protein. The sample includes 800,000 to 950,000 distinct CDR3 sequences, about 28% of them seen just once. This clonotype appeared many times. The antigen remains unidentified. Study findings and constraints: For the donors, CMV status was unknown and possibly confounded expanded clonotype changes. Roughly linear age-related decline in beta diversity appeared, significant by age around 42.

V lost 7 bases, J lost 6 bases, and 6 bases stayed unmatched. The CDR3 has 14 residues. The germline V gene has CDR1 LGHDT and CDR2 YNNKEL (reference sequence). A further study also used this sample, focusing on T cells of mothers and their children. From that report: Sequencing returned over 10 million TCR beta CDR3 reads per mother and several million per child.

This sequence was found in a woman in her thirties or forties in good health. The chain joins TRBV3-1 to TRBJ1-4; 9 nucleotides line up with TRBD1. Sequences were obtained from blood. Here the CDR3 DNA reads TGTGCCAGCAAGAAACAGGGGGCGTATGAAAAACTGTTTTTT. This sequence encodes CASKKQGAYEKLFF.